One and the same sample provided the 8 T cell receptor beta chains below, sequenced in a study of T cells expressing NK-cell markers. With the 5' RACE reads reprocessed, TCRdb shows one record per CDR3 protein and no DNA. The specimen's table records 500,000 to 700,000 distinct CDR3 sequences. Sequencing was carried out using blood T cells: a sorted CD56 or NKG2C T cell subset, CD4+ or CD8+ T cells, or bulk PBMC T cells (not recorded which). Source of these receptors: a man aged 18 to 30 in good health.

This rearrangement joins TRBV5-1 to TRBJ2-5. The CDR3 extends over 14 amino acids. Germline assignment: CDR1 SGHRS and CDR2 YFSETQ. This CDR3 reads CASSLDGKRETQYF.

This rearrangement joins TRBV20-1 to TRBJ1-2; checking the TCRdb D call of TRBD1 is not possible without DNA. Per the germline V gene, CDR1 is DFQATT and CDR2 is SNEGSKA (reference sequence). The CDR3 has 14 residues. CDR3 protein: CSARRLDIFYGYTF.

CDR3 residues: CASGDRWGSGANVLTF. The chain is built from TRBV4-2 and TRBJ2-6; TCRdb proposes TRBD1, but this gene call is untestable without DNA. Germline V gives CDR1 LGHNA, CDR2 YNFKEQ. The CDR3 runs to 16 residues.

This chain connects TRBV20-1 to TRBJ2-5. Germline CDR1 is DFQATT and CDR2 is SNEGSKA (reference sequence). The CDR3 spans 12 residues. CDR3 sequence reads: CSARQPEGTQYF.

The CDR3 loop reads CASRTQGLNTEAFF. The chain joins TRBV12-3 or TRBV12-4 to TRBJ1-1; TCRdb proposes TRBD1, but this gene call is untestable without DNA. The CDR3 runs to 14 residues.

The gene calls are TRBV12-3 or TRBV12-4 and TRBJ2-2; there is no DNA to check the TCRdb D call of TRBD1. The CDR3 runs to 16 residues. CDR3 sequence reads: CASSSIGHQNTGELFF.

The chain is built from TRBV27 and TRBJ2-1; TCRdb proposes TRBD2, but this gene call is untestable without DNA. The CDR3 length is 16 residues. Germline V gene data show CDR1 as MNHEY and CDR2 as SMNVEV (reference sequence). The CDR3 loop is CASSLSVLAGYNEQFF.

V is TRBV28 and J is TRBJ2-2; TCRdb selects TRBD1, and the lack of DNA leaves this call unchecked. The germline gives CDR1 MDHEN, CDR2 SYDVKM. CDR3 length: 15 amino acids. CDR3 sequence reads: CASSGDRGYVGELFF.